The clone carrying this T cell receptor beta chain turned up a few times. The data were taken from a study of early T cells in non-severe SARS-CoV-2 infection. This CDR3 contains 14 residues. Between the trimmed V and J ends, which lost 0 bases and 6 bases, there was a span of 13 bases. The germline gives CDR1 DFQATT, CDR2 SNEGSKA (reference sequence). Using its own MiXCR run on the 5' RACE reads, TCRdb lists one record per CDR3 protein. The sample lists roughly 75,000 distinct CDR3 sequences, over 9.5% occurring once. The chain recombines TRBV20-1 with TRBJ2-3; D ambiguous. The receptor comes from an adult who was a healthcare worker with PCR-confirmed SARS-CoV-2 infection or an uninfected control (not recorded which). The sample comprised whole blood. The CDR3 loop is CSARDPRLVDTQYF. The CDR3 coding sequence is TGCAGTGCTAGAGACCCCCGGCTAGTGGATACGCAGTATTTT.